Below, 8 T cell receptor beta chains from the same sample are listed, as sequenced in a study of neoadjuvant anti-PD-1 for oral cavity cancer (dated by TCRdb to the early 2020s). Receptors were amplified or captured by the immunoSEQ multiplex PCR assay. As stored in TCRdb, this immuneACCESS dataset retains in-frame rearrangements with V and J assigned. A fraction of the clones does not appear; measured against another copy, unresolved V genes explain less than half of the discrepancy, and the remainder lacks a known reason. For this sample there are over 11,000 clones; about two thirds appear just once. The ten biggest clones cover 3.1% of the sample. Sample time point, as interpreted from the label and publication: before neoadjuvant nivolumab. Specimen: PBMCs, collected before nivolumab (anti-PD-1) treatment. Receptor source: a person between 40 and 80 years old with oral cavity squamous cell carcinoma.

This clone was detected a few times. Compared with germline, one end of the junction differs, possibly owing to a read error. The chain recombines TRBV2 with TRBJ1-1, with D uncertain. This CDR3 spans 15 amino acids. The germline gives CDR1 SNHLY, CDR2 FYNNEI. CDR3 loop: CASGENGPTNTEAFF. DNA of the CDR3: TGTGCCAGCGGTGAAAACGGGCCTACGAACACTGAAGCTTTCTTT.

This clone was counted a few times. The chain combines TRBV6-1 with TRBJ2-7; D gene ambiguous. Germline values: CDR1 MNHNS, CDR2 SASEGT. The length of the CDR3 is 11 residues. Trimming removed 0 bases at V and 6 bases at J, with 3 bases between. The CDR3 is CASSEAREQYF. CDR3 sequence (DNA): TGTGCCAGCAGTGAAGCGCGCGAGCAGTACTTC.

As for this clone: The junction differs from germline at one of its ends, possibly a read error. This sequence joins TRBV6-5 and TRBJ2-1, with TRBD2 matching over 11 bases. The germline V gene has CDR1 MNHEY and CDR2 SVGAGI. The CDR3 consists of 13 residues. The CDR3 coding sequence is TGCGTCTCCGAGGGACTAGCGGTCCATGAGCAGTTCTTC. Residues: CVSEGLAVHEQFF.

The V call is TRBV7-9, the J call TRBJ2-2, with 7 bases that match TRBD1. V shed 4 bases and J 6 bases; nucleotides not matched to a gene: 2. Per the germline V gene, CDR1 is SEHNR and CDR2 is FQNEAQ (reference sequence). The CDR3 extends over 13 amino acids. The CDR3 protein is CASSSRGSGELFF. The DNA of the CDR3 is TGTGCCAGCAGCTCCAGGGGGTCCGGGGAGCTGTTTTTT.

The chain has TRBV6-5 and TRBJ1-1; 7 bases are shared with TRBD1. V lost 2 bases to trimming and J lost 5 bases; unmatched junction nucleotides: 5. This CDR3 has 14 amino acids. Germline V CDR1 and CDR2: MNHEY, SVGAGI. The CDR3 DNA follows: TGTGCCAGCAGTTACATAGGGGGCATGACTGAAGCTTTCTTT. As protein: CASSYIGGMTEAFF.

The chain carries TRBV4-1 and TRBJ1-5; 9 bases fit TRBD1. From germline, CDR1 is MGHRA and CDR2 YSYEKL. J lost 6 bases, V lost 0 bases, and 3 bases had no gene match. The length of the CDR3 is 15 residues. The CDR3 DNA sequence: TGCGCCAGCAGCCAAGATCGACAGGGGGTTCAGCCCCAGCATTTT. Its protein product is CASSQDRQGVQPQHF.

The rearrangement links TRBV14 to TRBJ2-1; TRBD2 aligns across 8 bases. Germline assignment: CDR1 SGHDN and CDR2 FVKESK. V shed 3 bases and J 3 bases; nucleotides not matched to a gene: 13. This CDR3 comprises 18 residues. Here the CDR3 reads CASSHFLTPAGDYNEQFF. Here the CDR3 DNA reads TGTGCCAGCAGCCACTTCCTCACCCCAGCGGGAGACTACAATGAGCAGTTCTTC.

The table lists this clone with a few counts. The rearrangement joins TRBV6-6 to TRBJ2-7; the match to TRBD2 covers 9 bases. V dropped 3 bases and J dropped 5; count of bases not matched to a gene: 8. The CDR3 runs to 15 residues. CDR1 and CDR2 from the germline V gene are MNHNY and SVGAGI (reference sequence). This CDR3 is CASSYEAGGSNEQYF. CDR3 sequence (DNA): TGTGCCAGCAGTTATGAGGCGGGAGGGAGCAACGAGCAGTACTTC.